This T cell receptor (beta chain) was sequenced during a study of cytomegalovirus exposure and HLA in healthy donors. Findings of the study overall: The study designated fewer than 200 TCR beta chains cytomegalovirus-associated.

Libraries were prepared by immunoSEQ multiplex PCR; TCRdb keeps only in-frame clonotypes and omits some of them. Here the sample spans a few hundred thousand clones, 90% being singletons. In regard to this clone: Its antigen is not identified.

The CDR3 extends over 18 amino acids. After removal of 4 bases from V and 0 bases from J, the junction contained 7 bases not matched to a gene. In germline, CDR1 is SGHRS, CDR2 YFSETQ. The chain uses TRBV5-1 and TRBJ2-2; 12 nucleotides match TRBD2. This receptor was identified in a woman under 30 in good health and CMV-seronegative. The sequencing input was PBMCs. The CDR3 here is CASSRTSGGTANTGELFF. The CDR3 DNA is TGCGCCAGCAGCCGCACTAGCGGGGGGACAGCGAACACCGGGGAGCTGTTTTTT.